What follows describes a single T cell receptor beta chain. What it recognizes is unknown. The data were obtained in a study of T cell responses to AZD1222 COVID-19 vaccine. The protocol was immunoSEQ multiplex PCR, while the TCRdb copy is restricted to in-frame clones and leaves out a portion. The sample lists some 130,000 clones, 91% occurring once. The ends were cut back, 1 base at V and 0 bases at J, with 6 bases in the middle. This CDR3 comprises 14 residues. CDR1 is SGHAT, CDR2 FQDESV, per germline (reference sequence). Study findings and constraints: As reported, nearly half of all spike-specific TCRs target variant regions that are unmutated. Baseline seropositivity characterized only a handful of AZD1222 recipients.

Whether given at about 4 or about 12 weeks, second doses were pooled. This chain joins TRBV11-1 and TRBJ1-2; perhaps TRBD1 as D (5 bases). The TCR was taken from an adult who received the AZD1222 COVID-19 vaccine. The material sequenced was peripheral blood, taken 28 days after the second AZD1222 dose. The CDR3 loop is CASSLGQSNYGYTF. CDR3 nucleotide sequence: TGTGCCAGCAGCTTAGGACAGTCTAACTATGGCTACACCTTC.